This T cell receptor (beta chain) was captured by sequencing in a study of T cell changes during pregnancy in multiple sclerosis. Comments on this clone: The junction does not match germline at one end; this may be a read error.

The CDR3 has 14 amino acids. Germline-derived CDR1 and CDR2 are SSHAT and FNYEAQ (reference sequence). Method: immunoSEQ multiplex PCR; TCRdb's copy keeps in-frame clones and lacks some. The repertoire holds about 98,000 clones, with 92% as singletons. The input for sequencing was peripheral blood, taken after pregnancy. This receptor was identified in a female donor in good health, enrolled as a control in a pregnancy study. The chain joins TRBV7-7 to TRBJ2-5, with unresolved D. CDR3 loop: CASSLNVGQETQYF. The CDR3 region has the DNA TGTGCTAGCAGCTTAAACGTCGGCCAAGAGACCCAGTACTTC.